This T cell receptor beta chain was captured by sequencing in a study of blood T cell repertoires in COVID-19. Those enrolled, adults aged about 18 to 89 years, came from some 23 US areas. For recovered donors of Cohort 3, there were two negative PCRs, clearance, or symptom resolution. In the original processing: Reference gene primer amplification gave estimated nucleated cell counts. Libraries were prepared by immunoSEQ multiplex PCR; TCRdb keeps only in-frame clonotypes and omits some of them. The V and J calls and clone size come from that table; D and trimming were worked out from the DNA. This sample yields 110,000 to 150,000 clones, of which roughly 78% are seen a single time; 5% to 7% belongs to the top ten. Trimming left V 5 bases short and J 7 bases short, with 8 bases between. The CDR3 is made up of 11 amino acids. CDR1 is SGHVS and CDR2 is FQNEAQ in the germline V gene.

This TCR came from a woman aged 45-65 years who had recovered from COVID-19. The sample comprised PBMCs or T cells enriched from blood (not recorded which). The chain joins TRBV7-8 to TRBJ2-5; no firm D call. The CDR3 spells CASSRPGTQYF. In nucleotides, the CDR3 is TGTGCCAGCAGCCGGCCGGGGACCCAGTACTTC.